This record looks at one T cell receptor beta chain sequence and its context. Its target is not known. The study reverse transcribed the entire isolated RNA, so it sequenced expressed TCRB transcripts. The method was immunoSEQ multiplex PCR; TCRdb's version includes in-frame clones alone and lacks a portion of them. The repertoire has hundreds of thousands of clones, roughly 15% of them found once; the top ten carry about 0.086%. V lost 0 bases and J lost 4, with 13 bases in between. The CDR3 sequence is 15 residues long. Germline lookup yields CDR1 LGHNA and CDR2 YNFKEQ. The data were obtained in a study of beta chain features in type 1 diabetes. Notes on the study in general: Compared with healthy donors, patients appeared to share more similar naive, central memory and regulatory TCRB repertoires.

Sequenced: naive CD4+ T cells from blood. The clonotype originates from a man aged 18 to 30 in good health. V usage is TRBV4-2 and J usage is TRBJ2-7; maybe TRBD1 (5 bases). CDR3 DNA: TGTGCCAGCAGCCAAGAGCAGGGCAGTCCATACGAGCAGTACTTC. Amino acid sequence: CASSQEQGSPYEQYF.